A single T cell receptor (beta chain) is shown here with its context. Its antigen is unidentified. The PCR used 60 Vbeta and 13 Jbeta primers. TCRdb keeps only in-frame clones here, not all; method: immunoSEQ multiplex PCR. This sample has approximately 160,000 clones; 60% to 80% occur once, and the top ten carry roughly 2.6%. The sample originates from a study of cytomegalovirus exposure and HLA in healthy donors. Findings of the study overall: Later work found that TCR association rates differed between HLA loci; DRB1 had the most and HLA-C the fewest.

The CDR3 runs to 15 residues. CDR1 is SGDLS, CDR2 YYNGEE, per germline. With 0 bases removed from V and 6 bases from J, the gap between germline ends came to 16 bases. The sample taken for sequencing was PBMCs. V and J are TRBV9 and TRBJ2-7; D is possibly TRBD1 (5 bases). The TCR sequence derives from a woman aged 40 to 50 in good health and CMV-seropositive. The CDR3 loop is CASSVETRLGPEQYF. The CDR3 DNA sequence: TGTGCCAGCAGCGTAGAAACCCGATTGGGGCCCGAGCAGTACTTC.